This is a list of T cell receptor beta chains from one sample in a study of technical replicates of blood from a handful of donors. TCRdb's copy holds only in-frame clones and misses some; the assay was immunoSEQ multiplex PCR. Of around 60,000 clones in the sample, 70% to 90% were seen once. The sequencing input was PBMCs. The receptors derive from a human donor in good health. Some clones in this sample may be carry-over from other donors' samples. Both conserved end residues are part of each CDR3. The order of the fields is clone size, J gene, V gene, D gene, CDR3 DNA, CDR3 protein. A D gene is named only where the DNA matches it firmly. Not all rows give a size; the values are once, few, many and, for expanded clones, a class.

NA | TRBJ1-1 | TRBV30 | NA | TGTGCCTGGAGGGGCGCCACTGAAGCTTTCTTT | CAWRGATEAFF
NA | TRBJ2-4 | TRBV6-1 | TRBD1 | TGTGCCAGCAGTGCCGACAGGGATGAGTGGGCCAAAAACATTCAGTACTTC | CASSADRDEWAKNIQYF
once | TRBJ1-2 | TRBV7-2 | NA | TGTGCCAGCAGTCCTAACGGGGGGGTCGGCTATGGCTACACCTTC | CASSPNGGVGYGYTF
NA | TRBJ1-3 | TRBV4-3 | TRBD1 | TGCGCCAGCAGCCCAGGACAGGGAACTGGAAACACCATATATTTT | CASSPGQGTGNTIYF
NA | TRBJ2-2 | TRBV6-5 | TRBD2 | TGTGCCAGCAGTAATAGCGGGGGGGGCACCGGGGAGCTGTTTTTT | CASSNSGGGTGELFF
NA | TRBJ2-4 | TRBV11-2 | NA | TGTGCCAGCAGCGGGCAAGATTATAACAAAAACATTCAGTACTTC | CASSGQDYNKNIQYF
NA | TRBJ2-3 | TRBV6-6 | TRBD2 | TGTGCCACCAACCCCGGGAGGAATACGCAGTATTTT | CATNPGRNTQYF
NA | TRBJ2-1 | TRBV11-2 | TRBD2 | TGTGCCAGCAGCCCGACACCGCTACCGGGAGGGCCCTACAATGAGCAGTTCTTC | CASSPTPLPGGPYNEQFF
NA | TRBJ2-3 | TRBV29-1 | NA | TGCAGCGTCGTTGATCCCAGGGAAGATACGCAGTATTTT | CSVVDPREDTQYF
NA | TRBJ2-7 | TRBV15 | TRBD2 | TGTGCCACCAGCAGAGGCGGACTAGCGGGAGGATACGAGCAGTACTTC | CATSRGGLAGGYEQYF
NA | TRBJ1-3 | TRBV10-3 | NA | TGTGCCATCAGTGAACGAGCCCTGGGGGAGGACTTCTCTGGAAACACCATATATTTT | CAISERALGEDFSGNTIYF
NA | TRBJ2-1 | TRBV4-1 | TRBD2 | TGCGCCAGCAGCCAAGATTTTTCCCTAGCGGGGATTGAGCAGTTCTTC | CASSQDFSLAGIEQFF
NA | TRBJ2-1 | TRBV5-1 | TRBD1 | TGCGCCAGCAGCTTAGACCCGGGACAGGCCTTCTACAATGAGCAGTTCTTC | CASSLDPGQAFYNEQFF
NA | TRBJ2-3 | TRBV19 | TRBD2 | TGTGCCAGTAGTACCAGCGGGGGGGTCCTTAGCACAGATACGCAGTATTTT | CASSTSGGVLSTDTQYF
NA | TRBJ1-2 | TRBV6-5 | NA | TGTGCCAGCAGTTACTCCGGGTTGGCCAGCGAAGGCTACACCTTC | CASSYSGLASEGYTF
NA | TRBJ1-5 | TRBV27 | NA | TGTGCCAGTGGGAGCGATAATCAGCCCCAGCATTTT | CASGSDNQPQHF
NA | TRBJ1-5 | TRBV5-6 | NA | TGTGCCAGCAGCGCCCGGACACGCAATCAGCCCCAGCATTTT | CASSARTRNQPQHF
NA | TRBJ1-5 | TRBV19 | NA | TGTGCCAGTAGTATAGAAGCCACAGGGAATCAGCCCCAGCATTTT | CASSIEATGNQPQHF
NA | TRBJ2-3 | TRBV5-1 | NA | TGCGCCAGCAGCTCCGACTACCCAAGCACAGATACGCAGTATTTT | CASSSDYPSTDTQYF
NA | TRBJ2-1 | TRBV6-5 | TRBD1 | TGTGCCAGCAGTGGTACAGGGGGCCGGGAGCAGTTCTTC | CASSGTGGREQFF
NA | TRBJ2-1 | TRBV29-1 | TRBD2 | TGCAGCGGGCGGGACTACTACAATGAGCAGTTCTTC | CSGRDYYNEQFF
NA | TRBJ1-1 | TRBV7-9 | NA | TGTGCCAGCAGCCTATTCGGTCGTAGTATCCCTGAAGCTTTCTTT | CASSLFGRSIPEAFF
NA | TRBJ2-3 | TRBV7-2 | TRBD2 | TGTGCCAGCAGTCATAATCAAGCGGGAGGGCCAGATACGCAGTATTTT | CASSHNQAGGPDTQYF
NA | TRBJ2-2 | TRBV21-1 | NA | TGTGCCAGCAGCAGGGTAGCCGGGGGCGGGGGGTTACGTAGGGAGCTGTTTTTT | CASSRVAGGGGLRRELFF
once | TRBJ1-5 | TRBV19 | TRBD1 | TGTGCCAGTAGTTCCAGACAGGGAAATCAGCCCCAGCATTTT | CASSSRQGNQPQHF
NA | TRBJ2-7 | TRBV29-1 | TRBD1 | TGCAGCGTTCGGTATCAGGGGGCGCCCGAGCAGTACTTC | CSVRYQGAPEQYF
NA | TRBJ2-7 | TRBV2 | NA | TGTGCCAGCAGCTACACAGGACCCTACGAGCAGTACTTC | CASSYTGPYEQYF
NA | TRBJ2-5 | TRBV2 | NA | TGTGCCAGCAGTGAAGCGCCCGGGGTGGAGACCCAGTACTTC | CASSEAPGVETQYF
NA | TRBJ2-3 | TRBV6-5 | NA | TGTGCCAGCAGTTACATCGGCACAGATACGCAGTATTTT | CASSYIGTDTQYF
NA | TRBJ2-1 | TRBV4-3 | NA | TGCGCCAGCAGCCAAGATAGCGTTAGCTCCTACAATGAGCAGTTCTTC | CASSQDSVSSYNEQFF
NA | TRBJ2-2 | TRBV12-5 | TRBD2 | TGTGCTAGTGGTTTGGTCATTAGCGGGAGTGGCACCGGGGAGCTGTTTTTT | CASGLVISGSGTGELFF
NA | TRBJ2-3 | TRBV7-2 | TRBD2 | TGTGCCAGCAGCTTAGCTCGGGGCGGGAGTGGGACAGATACGCAGTATTTT | CASSLARGGSGTDTQYF
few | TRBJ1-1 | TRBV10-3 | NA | TGTGCCATCAGTGGGAGGACTGAAGCTTTCTTT | CAISGRTEAFF
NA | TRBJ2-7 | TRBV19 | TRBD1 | TGTGCCAGTAGTCCGAACGGACAGGGGTCCTCCGAGCAGTACTTC | CASSPNGQGSSEQYF
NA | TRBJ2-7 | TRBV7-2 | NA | TGTGCCAGCAGCCCTAGGAGGTCCTACGAGCAGTACTTC | CASSPRRSYEQYF
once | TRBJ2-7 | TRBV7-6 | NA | TGTGCCAGCAGCTTAGAGGGGGGGTACGAGCAGTACTTC | CASSLEGGYEQYF
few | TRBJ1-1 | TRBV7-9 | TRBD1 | TGTGCCAGCAGTTTCGTCGCAGGGGGAGGCGCTGAAGCTTTCTTT | CASSFVAGGGAEAFF
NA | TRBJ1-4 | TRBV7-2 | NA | TGTGCCAGCAGCTTAGGTATTTCAACATATGAAAAACTGTTTTTT | CASSLGISTYEKLFF